This TCR beta chain was recovered during a study of cytomegalovirus exposure and HLA in healthy donors. About the study: Within an early data release were about 90 million unique TCRs drawn from HLA-typed donors.

This PCR relied on a set of 60 Vbeta primers and 13 Jbeta primers. The table came from immunoSEQ multiplex PCR; TCRdb's copy has only in-frame clones and leaves some out. The data contain about 130,000 clones, approximately 80% of them singletons. With respect to this clone: The antigen remains unidentified.

Overall study results and limits: Altogether, 164 TCR beta chains were recorded as cytomegalovirus-associated. Cytomegalovirus status was reportedly diagnosed by the classifier with high sensitivity and specificity. One cluster of highly shared sequence variants probably arose as a sequencing artifact.

The ends were cut back, 7 bases at V and 3 bases at J, with 23 bases in the middle. The CDR3 contains 17 residues. The germline CDR1 and CDR2 sequences are SNHLY and FYNNEI. This receptor was identified in a male donor in good health and CMV-seropositive. The chain couples TRBV2 to TRBJ2-3; TRBD2 might be the D (6 bases). The specimen sequenced was PBMCs. CDR3 amino acids: CASMRPARLESTDTQYF. DNA for the CDR3: TGTGCCAGCATGAGGCCGGCGAGACTAGAAAGTACAGATACGCAGTATTTT.